These 7 T cell receptor beta chains share one sample of origin, sequenced in a study of blood T cell repertoires in COVID-19. Repertoires were generated with immunoSEQ multiplex PCR, while TCRdb's copy carries only in-frame clones and drops some. The table shows some 190,000 clones, with approximately 90% occurring only once. The material sequenced was peripheral blood. The receptors come from a human donor in a cohort sampled during active COVID-19.

This rearrangement joins TRBV6-5 to TRBJ1-1; 9 bases map to TRBD1. The CDR3 spans 15 residues. Germline V gene lookup returns CDR1 MNHEY and CDR2 SVGAGI. J gave up 2 bases and V 2 bases, and 3 bases lay outside the gene matches. This chain's CDR3 is CASSYGTGQNTEAFF. CDR3 nucleotide sequence: TGTGCCAGCAGTTACGGGACAGGGCAAAACACTGAAGCTTTCTTT.

This chain connects TRBV4-3 to TRBJ2-1; 10 bases align to TRBD2. Germline lookup yields CDR1 LGHNA and CDR2 YSLEER. The CDR3 totals 18 residues. V lost 0 bases to trimming and J lost 4 bases; unmatched junction nucleotides: 9. CDR3 amino acids: CASSQEVPGLAIYNEQFF. The CDR3 coding sequence is TGCGCCAGCAGCCAAGAGGTTCCGGGACTAGCGATTTACAATGAGCAGTTCTTC.

CDR3: CASSPNRGGMNTEAFF. The CDR3 DNA follows: TGTGCCAGCAGTCCAAACAGGGGGGGGATGAACACTGAAGCTTTCTTT. V and J are TRBV28 and TRBJ1-1, with 8 bases identical to TRBD1. J was trimmed by 0 bases and V by 5 bases; bases with no gene match: 8. Germline CDR1 and CDR2: MDHEN and SYDVKM. The CDR3 runs 16 residues.

The chain links TRBV6-6 to TRBJ2-3; a weak D match, TRBD2 (7 bases). This CDR3 comprises 16 residues. Trimming took off 2 bases at V and 4 bases at J, with 16 bases between the two ends. CDR1 and CDR2 from the germline V gene are MNHNY and SVGAGI (reference sequence). The chain's CDR3 is CASSYGGGVGADTQYF. CDR3 sequence (DNA): TGTGCCAGCAGTTACGGCGGGGGCGTGGGGGCAGATACGCAGTATTTT.

CDR3: CASSVVSGSYEQYF. The CDR3 coding sequence is TGTGCCAGCAGTGTAGTTTCGGGATCCTACGAGCAGTACTTC. The chain is built from TRBV2 and TRBJ2-7; tentative D call: TRBD2 (5 bases). The CDR3 sequence is 14 residues long. CDR1 and CDR2 from the germline V gene are SNHLY and FYNNEI. Trimming removed 4 bases from V and 1 base from J, with 11 bases in between.

V gene TRBV19 combines with J gene TRBJ2-3, with 8 bases that match TRBD2. The V gene end was trimmed by 0 bases and the J gene end by 1 base; junction bases not matched to a gene: 6. The CDR3 is made up of 17 amino acids. CDR1 is LNHDA, CDR2 SQIVND, per germline (reference sequence). CDR3 nucleotides: TGTGCCAGTAGTATAGATTCGGCGGGGGGTGGCACAGATACGCAGTATTTT. Its protein is CASSIDSAGGGTDTQYF. Full variable domain (remainder filled in from reference TRBV19 and TRBJ2-3): DGGITQSPKYLFRKEGQNVTLSCEQNLNHDAMYWYRQDPGQGLRLIYYSQIVNDFQKGDIAEGYSVSREKKESFPLTVTSAQKNPTAFYLCASSIDSAGGGTDTQYFGPGTRLTVL.

CDR3 DNA sequence: TGTGCCAGCACCAGAGACAGGGTCGGCGAGCAGTACTTC. Protein sequence: CASTRDRVGEQYF. The chain combines TRBV6-6 with TRBJ2-7, with 7 positions matching TRBD1. Germline V CDR1 and CDR2: MNHNY, SVGAGI (reference sequence). The CDR3 is made up of 13 amino acids. J gave up 6 bases and V 7 bases, and 9 bases lay outside the gene matches.